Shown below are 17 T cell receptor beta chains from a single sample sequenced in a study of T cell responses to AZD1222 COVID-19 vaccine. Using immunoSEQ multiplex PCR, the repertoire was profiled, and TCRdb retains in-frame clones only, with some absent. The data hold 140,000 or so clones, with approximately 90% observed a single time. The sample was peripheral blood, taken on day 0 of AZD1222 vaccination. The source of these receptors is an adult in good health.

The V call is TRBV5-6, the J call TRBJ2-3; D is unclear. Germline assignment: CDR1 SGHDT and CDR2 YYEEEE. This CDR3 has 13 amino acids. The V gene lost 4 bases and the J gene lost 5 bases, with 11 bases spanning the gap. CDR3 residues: CASSIRTIDTQYF. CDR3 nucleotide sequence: TGTGCCAGCAGCATAAGGACGATAGATACGCAGTATTTT. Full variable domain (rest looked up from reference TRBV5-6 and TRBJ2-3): DAGVTQSPTHLIKTRGQQVTLRCSPKSGHDTVSWYQQALGQGPQFIFQYYEEEERQRGNFPDRFSGHQFPNYSSELNVNALLLGDSALYLCASSIRTIDTQYFGPGTRLTVL.

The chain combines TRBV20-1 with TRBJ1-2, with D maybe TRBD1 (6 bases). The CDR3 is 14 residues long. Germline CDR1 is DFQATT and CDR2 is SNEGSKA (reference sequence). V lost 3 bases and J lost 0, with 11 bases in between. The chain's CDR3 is CSASGGPPNYGYTF. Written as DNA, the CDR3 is TGCAGTGCTAGTGGGGGGCCGCCTAACTATGGCTACACCTTC.

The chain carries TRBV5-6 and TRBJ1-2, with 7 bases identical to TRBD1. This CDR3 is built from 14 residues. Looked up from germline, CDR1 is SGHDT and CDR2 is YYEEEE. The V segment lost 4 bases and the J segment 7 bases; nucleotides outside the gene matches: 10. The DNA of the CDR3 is TGTGCCAGCAGCGACAGGGTTTCCAGGGGTGGCTACACCTTC. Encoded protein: CASSDRVSRGGYTF.

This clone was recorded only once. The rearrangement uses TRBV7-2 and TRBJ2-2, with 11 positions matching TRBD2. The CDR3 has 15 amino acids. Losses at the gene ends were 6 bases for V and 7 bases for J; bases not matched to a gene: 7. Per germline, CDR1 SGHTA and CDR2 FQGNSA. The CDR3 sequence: CASRTLAGGRGELFF. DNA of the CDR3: TGTGCCAGCAGAACGCTAGCGGGGGGCCGCGGGGAGCTGTTTTTT.

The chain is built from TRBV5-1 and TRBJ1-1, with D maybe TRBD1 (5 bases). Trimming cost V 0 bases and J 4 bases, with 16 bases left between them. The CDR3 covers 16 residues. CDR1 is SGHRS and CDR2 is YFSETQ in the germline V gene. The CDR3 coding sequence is TGCGCCAGCAGCTTGGGCCTCAACCGTGGGGGCACTGAAGCTTTCTTT. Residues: CASSLGLNRGGTEAFF.

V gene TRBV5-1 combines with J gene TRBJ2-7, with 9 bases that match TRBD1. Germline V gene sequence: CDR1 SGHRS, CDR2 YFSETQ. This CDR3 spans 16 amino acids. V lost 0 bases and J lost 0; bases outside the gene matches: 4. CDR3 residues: CASSLGGTGSSYEQYF. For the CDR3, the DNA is TGCGCCAGCAGCTTGGGTGGGACAGGGAGCTCCTACGAGCAGTACTTC.

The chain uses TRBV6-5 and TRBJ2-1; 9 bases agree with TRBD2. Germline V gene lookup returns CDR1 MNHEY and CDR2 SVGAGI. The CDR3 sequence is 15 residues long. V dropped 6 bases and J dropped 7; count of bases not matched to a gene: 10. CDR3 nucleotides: TGTGCCAGCAGATATCTAGCGGGGTACGAGAATGAGCAGTTCTTC. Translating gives CASRYLAGYENEQFF.

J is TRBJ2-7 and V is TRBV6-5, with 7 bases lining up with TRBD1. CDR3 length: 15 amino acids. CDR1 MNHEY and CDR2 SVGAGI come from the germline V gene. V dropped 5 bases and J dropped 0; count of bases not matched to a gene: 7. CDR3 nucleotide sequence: TGTGCCAGCAGTCAACAGGGGACACTCTCCTACGAGCAGTACTTC. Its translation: CASSQQGTLSYEQYF.

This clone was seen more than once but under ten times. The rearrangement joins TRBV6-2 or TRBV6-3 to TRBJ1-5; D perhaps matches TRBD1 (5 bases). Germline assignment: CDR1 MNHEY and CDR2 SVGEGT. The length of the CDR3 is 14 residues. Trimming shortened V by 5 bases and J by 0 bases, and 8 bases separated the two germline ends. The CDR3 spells CASSQGYSNQPQHF. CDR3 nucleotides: TGTGCCAGCAGTCAGGGTTATAGCAATCAGCCCCAGCATTTT.

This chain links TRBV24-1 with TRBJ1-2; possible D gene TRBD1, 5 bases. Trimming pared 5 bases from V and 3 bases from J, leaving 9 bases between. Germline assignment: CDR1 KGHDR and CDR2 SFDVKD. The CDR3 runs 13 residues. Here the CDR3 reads CATSVGRDYGYTF. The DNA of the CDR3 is TGTGCCACCAGTGTCGGCAGGGACTATGGCTACACCTTC.

The CDR3 DNA follows: TGTGCCAGCAGCCACCGCGGCAGCACTGGAAACACCATATATTTT. This encodes CASSHRGSTGNTIYF. V usage is TRBV7-8 and J usage is TRBJ1-3; D gene uncertain. Per germline, CDR1 SGHVS and CDR2 FQNEAQ. This CDR3 comprises 15 residues. V dropped 5 bases and J dropped 2 bases, with 13 bases sitting between them.

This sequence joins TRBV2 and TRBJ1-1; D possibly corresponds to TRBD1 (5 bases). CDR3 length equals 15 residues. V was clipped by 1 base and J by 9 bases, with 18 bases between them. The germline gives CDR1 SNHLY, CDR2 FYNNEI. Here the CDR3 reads CASSEVVQGGGKAFF. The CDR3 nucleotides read TGTGCCAGCAGTGAAGTAGTTCAGGGAGGAGGGAAAGCTTTCTTT.

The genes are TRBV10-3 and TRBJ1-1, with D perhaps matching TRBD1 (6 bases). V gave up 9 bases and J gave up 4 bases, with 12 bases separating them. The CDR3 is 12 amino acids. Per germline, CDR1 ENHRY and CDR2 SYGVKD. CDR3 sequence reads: CAIGGAGTEAFF. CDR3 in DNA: TGTGCCATTGGGGGCGCGGGCACTGAAGCTTTCTTT.

DNA for the CDR3: TGTGCCAGCAATGTTTTGACAGCCTATGGCTACACCTTC. Its protein is CASNVLTAYGYTF. This rearrangement joins TRBV2 to TRBJ1-2, with D perhaps TRBD1 (5 bases). The CDR3 consists of 13 residues. Deletions cut 7 bases from V and 4 bases from J, with 13 bases between. The germline V gene has CDR1 SNHLY and CDR2 FYNNEI.

CDR3 loop: CASSLSLLGTDSPLHF. CDR3 bases: TGCGCCAGCAGCTTGAGCCTTTTGGGTACCGATTCACCCCTCCACTTT. The chain links TRBV5-1 to TRBJ1-6, with D unresolved. The CDR3 is made up of 16 amino acids. The V end lost 1 base, the J end lost 8 bases, and 16 bases lay between the germline ends. Germline V CDR1 and CDR2: SGHRS, YFSETQ.

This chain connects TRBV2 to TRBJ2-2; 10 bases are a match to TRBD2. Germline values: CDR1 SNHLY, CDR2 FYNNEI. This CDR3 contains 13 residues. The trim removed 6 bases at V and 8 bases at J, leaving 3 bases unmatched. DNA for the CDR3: TGTGCCAGCAGAGAGGGACTAGCGGGGGAGCTGTTTTTT. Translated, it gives CASREGLAGELFF.

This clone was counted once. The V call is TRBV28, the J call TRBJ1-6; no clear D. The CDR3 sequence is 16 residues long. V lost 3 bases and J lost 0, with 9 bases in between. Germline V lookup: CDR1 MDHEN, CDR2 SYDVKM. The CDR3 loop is CASSFAGSSYNSPLHF. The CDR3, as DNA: TGTGCCAGCAGTTTCGCTGGGAGCTCCTATAATTCACCCCTCCACTTT.